Listed here are 12 T cell receptor beta chains from one sample, sequenced in a study of T-cell memory formation after mild COVID-19. TCRdb processed the 5' RACE reads anew with MiXCR; each CDR3 protein has one entry. This sample yields roughly 99,000 distinct CDR3 sequences, of which about an eighth are seen a single time; around 40% belongs to the top ten. Sample: PBMCs or a T cell subset sorted from them (not recorded which). The receptors originated from a man aged 18 to 29 who had mild COVID-19 (a few samples of this study predate the infection). Cell type and time point are not known.

Only a few counts were recorded for this clonotype. The chain couples TRBV12-3 or TRBV12-4 to TRBJ1-2; D is unresolved. The CDR3 length is 12 residues. With 6 bases removed from V and 8 bases from J, the gap between germline ends came to 13 bases. CDR3 DNA sequence: TGTGCCAGCAGCATGGCTTCTCGGGGCTACACCTTC. Protein: CASSMASRGYTF.

This clonotype was recorded a few times. This chain links TRBV12-3 or TRBV12-4 with TRBJ1-2; D is perhaps TRBD1 (6 bases). The V and J ends lost 5 bases and 6 bases respectively, with 10 bases between them. There are 12 residues in the CDR3. The CDR3 DNA follows: TGTGCCAGCAGTACCCGGACAGATGGCTACACCTTC. Amino acids: CASSTRTDGYTF.

In its sample, this clonotype was seen a few times. The chain recombines TRBV12-3 or TRBV12-4 with TRBJ2-5, with TRBD2 identical over 8 bases. Losses at the gene ends were 4 bases for V and 2 bases for J; bases not matched to a gene: 6. This CDR3 spans 15 amino acids. The DNA of the CDR3 is TGTGCCAGCAGTTCACCACGGGAGGGGCAAGAGACCCAGTACTTC. Translated: CASSSPREGQETQYF.

This clonotype was found a few times. The chain uses TRBV6-5 and TRBJ1-5; tentative D call: TRBD1 (6 bases). CDR3 size: 15 residues. Germline assignment: CDR1 MNHEY and CDR2 SVGAGI. V lost 0 bases to trimming and J lost 1 base, with 7 bases between them. The CDR3 here is CASSYSGQSNQPQHF. CDR3 DNA sequence: TGTGCCAGCAGTTACTCTGGACAGAGCAATCAGCCCCAGCATTTT.

The chain employs TRBV20-1 and TRBJ2-3; tentatively, D is TRBD1 (6 bases). Germline V CDR1 and CDR2: DFQATT, SNEGSKA (reference sequence). Trimming removed 7 bases at V and 0 bases at J, with 20 bases between. The CDR3 is 16 amino acids. The DNA of the CDR3 is TGCAGTGGGACAATCGCTGGACAGAGAAGCACAGATACGCAGTATTTT. This gives the protein CSGTIAGQRSTDTQYF.

The sample holds a few counts of this clonotype. V gene TRBV2 combines with J gene TRBJ1-5, with D hard to call. The CDR3 runs 12 residues. The ends were cut back, 8 bases at V and 3 bases at J, with 8 bases in the middle. Per the germline V gene, CDR1 is SNHLY and CDR2 is FYNNEI. This CDR3 is CASASYNQPQHF. The CDR3 DNA reads TGTGCCAGCGCGTCGTACAATCAGCCCCAGCATTTT.

The table lists this clonotype with a few counts. The chain combines TRBV7-2 with TRBJ2-1; 11 positions agree with TRBD2. V lost 5 bases, J lost 8 bases, and 8 bases stayed unmatched. The CDR3 contains 15 residues. Germline V gene data show CDR1 as SGHTA and CDR2 as FQGNSA. CDR3 nucleotides: TGTGCCAGCAGCCAAACTAGCGGGGGCATGTATGAGCAGTTCTTC. This translates into CASSQTSGGMYEQFF.

This clonotype was picked up a small number of times. The V gene is TRBV2, the J gene TRBJ2-7; a possible D gene is TRBD2 (6 bases). The V and J ends lost 7 bases and 0 bases respectively, with 10 bases between them. Germline CDR1 and CDR2: SNHLY and FYNNEI. The CDR3 totals 13 residues. As DNA, the CDR3 is TGTGCCAGCAACGGGGGAACCTCCTACGAGCAGTACTTC. Its translation is CASNGGTSYEQYF.

V usage is TRBV6-5 and J usage is TRBJ2-2, with TRBD2 matching over 8 bases. Trimming took 2 bases from V and 4 from J; bases not matched to a gene: 0. Germline assignment: CDR1 MNHEY and CDR2 SVGAGI. The length of the CDR3 is 14 residues. CDR3 sequence: CASSYAGGTGELFF. As DNA, the CDR3 is TGTGCCAGCAGTTACGCGGGGGGCACCGGGGAGCTGTTTTTT.

Ten or more counts support this clonotype. J is TRBJ1-2 and V is TRBV7-8; D call uncertain. The CDR3 runs 11 residues. Trimming removed 3 bases at V and 8 bases at J, with 7 bases between. The germline gives CDR1 SGHVS, CDR2 FQNEAQ. The CDR3 loop reads CASSFGSGYTF. In DNA, the CDR3 is TGTGCCAGCAGCTTTGGGTCAGGCTACACCTTC.

This sequence joins TRBV7-9 and TRBJ2-7; 7 bases align to TRBD1. The V segment lost 5 bases and the J segment 3 bases; nucleotides outside the gene matches: 10. The CDR3 spans 15 residues. Germline-derived CDR1 and CDR2 are SEHNR and FQNEAQ (reference sequence). The CDR3 protein is CASSRKDRAGYEQYF. In DNA, the CDR3 is TGTGCCAGCAGCCGAAAAGACAGGGCCGGCTACGAGCAGTACTTC.

This clonotype was picked up many times. V gene TRBV7-9 combines with J gene TRBJ1-1; D not resolved. CDR3 length equals 13 residues. Trimming removed 1 base at V and 2 bases at J, with 5 bases between. Germline lookup yields CDR1 SEHNR and CDR2 FQNEAQ (reference sequence). The DNA for the CDR3 is TGTGCCAGCAGCTTAGTTATAAACACTGAAGCTTTCTTT. Protein sequence: CASSLVINTEAFF.